This TCR beta chain was captured by sequencing in a study of identical twins. Points from the study as a whole: Abundant cord blood beta clonotypes carried fewer insertions; memory repertoires showed none. There was more out-of-frame TCR alpha sharing in monozygotic twins than models estimated.

TCRdb re-called the 5' RACE reads with MiXCR, one entry per CDR3 protein. In the table there are around 670,000 distinct CDR3 sequences, roughly 6.2% of which are singletons. On this clonotype itself: The antigen is unknown.

The CDR3 consists of 15 residues. V lost 3 bases and J lost 0, with 11 bases in between. The germline V gene encodes CDR1 MNHNS and CDR2 SASEGT. The source material was naive T cells sorted from blood. V and J are TRBV6-1 and TRBJ1-1; unclear D gene. This TCR was recovered from a man younger than 30 in good health. CDR3 bases: TGTGCCAGCAGTGACCTAGGAAGCATGAACACTGAAGCTTTCTTT. Translation gives CASSDLGSMNTEAFF.